This T cell receptor (beta chain) originates from a study of blood T cell repertoires in COVID-19. Looking at the study overall: COVID-19 samples, acute and convalescent, were from the United States, Italy and Spain. Nucleic acid was either cDNA or gDNA, and it came from T cells, B-cell-depleted T cells, or PBMCs.

Here immunoSEQ multiplex PCR was the method, and the copy in TCRdb shows in-frame clones only, minus some. The sample consists of hundreds of thousands of clones, around 89% of them appearing once. The CDR3 loop spans 14 amino acids. CDR1 is SGHAT and CDR2 is FQNNGV in the germline V gene. V lost 2 bases and J 4 bases, leaving 9 bases between the germline ends. This chain connects TRBV11-2 to TRBJ2-1; possibly TRBD1 for D (5 bases). The source of this sequence is a woman in her fifties or sixties with active or convalescent COVID-19. Sample: peripheral blood. CDR3 residues: CASSLTDRYNEQFF. The DNA of the CDR3 is TGTGCCAGCAGCTTAACCGACAGATACAATGAGCAGTTCTTC.